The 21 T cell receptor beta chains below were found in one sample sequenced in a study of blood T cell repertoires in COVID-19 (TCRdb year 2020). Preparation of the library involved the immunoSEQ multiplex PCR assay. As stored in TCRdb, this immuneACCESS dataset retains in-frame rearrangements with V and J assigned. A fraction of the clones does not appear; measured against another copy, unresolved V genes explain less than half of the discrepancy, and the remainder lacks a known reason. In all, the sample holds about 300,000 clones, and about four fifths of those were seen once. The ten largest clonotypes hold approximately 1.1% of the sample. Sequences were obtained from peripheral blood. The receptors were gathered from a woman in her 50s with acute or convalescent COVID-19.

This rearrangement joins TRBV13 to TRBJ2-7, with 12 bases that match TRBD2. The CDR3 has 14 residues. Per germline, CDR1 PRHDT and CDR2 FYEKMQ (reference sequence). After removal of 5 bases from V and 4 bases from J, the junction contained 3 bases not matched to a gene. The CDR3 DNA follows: TGTGCCAGCAGCCAGACTAGCGGGAGTTACGAGCAGTACTTC. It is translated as CASSQTSGSYEQYF.

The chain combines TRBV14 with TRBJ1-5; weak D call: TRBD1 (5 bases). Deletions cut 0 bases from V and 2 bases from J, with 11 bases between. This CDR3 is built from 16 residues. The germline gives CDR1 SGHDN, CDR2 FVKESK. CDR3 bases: TGTGCCAGCAGCCAAGAGCCAGGGTGCCGCAATCAGCCCCAGCATTTT. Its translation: CASSQEPGCRNQPQHF.

The CDR3 DNA is TGTGCCAGCCAGCAGGCGGGAGGGTATACGCAGTATTTT. It encodes CASQQAGGYTQYF. This rearrangement joins TRBV27 to TRBJ2-3; TRBD2 matches 9 bases. From germline, CDR1 is MNHEY and CDR2 SMNVEV (reference sequence). V gave up 8 bases and J gave up 7 bases; unmatched junction bases: 7. The CDR3 is 13 residues long.

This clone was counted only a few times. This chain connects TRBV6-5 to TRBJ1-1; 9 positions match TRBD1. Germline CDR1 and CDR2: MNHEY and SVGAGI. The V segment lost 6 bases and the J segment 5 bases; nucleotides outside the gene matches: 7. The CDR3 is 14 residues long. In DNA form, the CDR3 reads TGTGCCAGCAGACTACAGGGGGCGACGACTGAAGCTTTCTTT. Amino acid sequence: CASRLQGATTEAFF.

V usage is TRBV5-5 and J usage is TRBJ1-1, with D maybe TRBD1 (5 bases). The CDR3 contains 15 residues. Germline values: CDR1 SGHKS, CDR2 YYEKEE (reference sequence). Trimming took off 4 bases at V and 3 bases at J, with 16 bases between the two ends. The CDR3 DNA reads TGTGCCAGCAGCCCAGTTAGGTCCAGGGACACTGAAGCTTTCTTT. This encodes CASSPVRSRDTEAFF.

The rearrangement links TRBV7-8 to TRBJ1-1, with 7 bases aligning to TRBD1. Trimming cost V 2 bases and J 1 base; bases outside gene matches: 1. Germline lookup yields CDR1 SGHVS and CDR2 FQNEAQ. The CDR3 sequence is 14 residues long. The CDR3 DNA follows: TGTGCCAGCAGCTTATCAGGGGGGAACACTGAAGCTTTCTTT. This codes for CASSLSGGNTEAFF.

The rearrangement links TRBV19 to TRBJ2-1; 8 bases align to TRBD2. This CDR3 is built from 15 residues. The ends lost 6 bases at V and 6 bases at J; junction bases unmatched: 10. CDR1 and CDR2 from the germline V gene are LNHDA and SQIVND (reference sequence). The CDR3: CASSQPSGGPNEQFF. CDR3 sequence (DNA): TGTGCCAGTAGCCAACCAAGCGGGGGACCCAATGAGCAGTTCTTC.

The CDR3 DNA is TGTGCCAGCAGCAGCGCTAGCGGGGGGGCCAACAATGAGCAGTTCTTC. This gives the protein CASSSASGGANNEQFF. The V call is TRBV3-1 (or the pseudogene TRBV3-2), the J call TRBJ2-1; 12 positions agree with TRBD2. V lost 5 bases to trimming and J lost 5 bases; unmatched junction nucleotides: 7. CDR3 length: 16 amino acids. The V gene's germline CDR1 is LGHDT and CDR2 YNNKEL (reference sequence).

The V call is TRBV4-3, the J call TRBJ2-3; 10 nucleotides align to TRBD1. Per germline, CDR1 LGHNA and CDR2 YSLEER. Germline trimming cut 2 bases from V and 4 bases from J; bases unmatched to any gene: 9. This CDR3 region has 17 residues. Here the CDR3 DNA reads TGCGCCAGCAGCCAATCTGGACAGGGGGAGTTTTCAGATACGCAGTATTTT. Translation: CASSQSGQGEFSDTQYF.

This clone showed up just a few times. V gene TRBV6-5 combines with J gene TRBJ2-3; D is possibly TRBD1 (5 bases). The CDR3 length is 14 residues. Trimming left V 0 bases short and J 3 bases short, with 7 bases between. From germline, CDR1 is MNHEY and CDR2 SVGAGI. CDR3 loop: CASSYSAGTDTQYF. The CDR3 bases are TGTGCCAGCAGTTACTCGGCAGGGACAGATACGCAGTATTTT.

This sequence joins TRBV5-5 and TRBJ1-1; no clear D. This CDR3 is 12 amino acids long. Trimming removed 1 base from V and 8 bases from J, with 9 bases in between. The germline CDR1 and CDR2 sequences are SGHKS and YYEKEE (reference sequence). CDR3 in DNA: TGTGCCAGCAGCTTGAGCGGTTCGGAAGCTTTCTTT. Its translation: CASSLSGSEAFF.

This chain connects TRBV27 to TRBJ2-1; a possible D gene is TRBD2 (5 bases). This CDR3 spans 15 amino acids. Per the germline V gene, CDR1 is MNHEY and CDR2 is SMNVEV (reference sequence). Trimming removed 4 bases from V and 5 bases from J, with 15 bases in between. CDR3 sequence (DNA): TGTGCCAGCAGTTCCGCGGGCCCCTTCGACAATGAGCAGTTCTTC. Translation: CASSSAGPFDNEQFF.

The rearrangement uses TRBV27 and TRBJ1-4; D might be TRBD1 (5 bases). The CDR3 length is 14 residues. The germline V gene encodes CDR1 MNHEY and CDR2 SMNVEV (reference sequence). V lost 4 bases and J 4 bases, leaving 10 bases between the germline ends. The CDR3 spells CASSSQGGNEKLFF. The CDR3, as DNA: TGTGCCAGCAGTTCCCAGGGAGGTAATGAAAAACTGTTTTTT.

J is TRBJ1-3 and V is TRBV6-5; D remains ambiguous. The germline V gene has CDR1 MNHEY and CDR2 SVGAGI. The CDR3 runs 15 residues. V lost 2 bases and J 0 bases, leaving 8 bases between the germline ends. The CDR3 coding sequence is TGTGCCAGCAGTTACAGCGCCGGCTCTGGAAACACCATATATTTT. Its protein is CASSYSAGSGNTIYF.

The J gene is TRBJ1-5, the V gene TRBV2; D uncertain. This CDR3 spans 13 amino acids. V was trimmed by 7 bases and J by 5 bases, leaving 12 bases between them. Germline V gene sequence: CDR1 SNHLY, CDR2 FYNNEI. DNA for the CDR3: TGTGCCAGCACTCCCGGTGGAGATCAGCCCCAGCATTTT. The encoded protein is CASTPGGDQPQHF.

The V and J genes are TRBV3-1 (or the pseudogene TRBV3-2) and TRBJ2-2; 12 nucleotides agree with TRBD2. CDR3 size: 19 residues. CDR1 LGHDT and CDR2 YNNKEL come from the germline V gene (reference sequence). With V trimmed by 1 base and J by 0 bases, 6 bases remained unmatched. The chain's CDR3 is CASSQGLAGGDSNTGELFF. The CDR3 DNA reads TGTGCCAGCAGCCAAGGGCTAGCGGGGGGGGATTCGAACACCGGGGAGCTGTTTTTT.

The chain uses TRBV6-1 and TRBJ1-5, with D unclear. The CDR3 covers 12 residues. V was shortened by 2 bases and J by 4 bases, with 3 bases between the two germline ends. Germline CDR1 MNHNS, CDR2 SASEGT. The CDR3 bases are TGTGCCAGCAGTGAACAAAATCAGCCCCAGCATTTT. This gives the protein CASSEQNQPQHF.

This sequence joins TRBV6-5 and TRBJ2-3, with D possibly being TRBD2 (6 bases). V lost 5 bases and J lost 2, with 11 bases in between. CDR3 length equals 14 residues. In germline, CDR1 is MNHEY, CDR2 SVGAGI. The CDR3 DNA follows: TGTGCCAGCAGTCCGCGACTAGACACAGATACGCAGTATTTT. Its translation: CASSPRLDTDTQYF.

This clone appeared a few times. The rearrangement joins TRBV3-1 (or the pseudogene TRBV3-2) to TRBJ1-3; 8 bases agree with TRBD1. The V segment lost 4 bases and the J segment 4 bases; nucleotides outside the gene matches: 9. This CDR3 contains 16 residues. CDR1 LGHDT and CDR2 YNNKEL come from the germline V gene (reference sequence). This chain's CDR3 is CASSPIGRGQGNTIYF. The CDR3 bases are TGTGCCAGCAGCCCTATCGGCAGGGGGCAGGGAAACACCATATATTTT.

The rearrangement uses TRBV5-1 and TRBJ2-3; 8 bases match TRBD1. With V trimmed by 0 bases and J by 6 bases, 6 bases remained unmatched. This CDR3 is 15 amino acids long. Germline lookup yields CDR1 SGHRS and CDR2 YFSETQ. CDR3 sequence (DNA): TGCGCCAGCAGCTTGGACGGCAGGGGGCGGGATACGCAGTATTTT. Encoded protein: CASSLDGRGRDTQYF.

CDR3 bases: TGTGCCAGCAGCGCACAGGGTAGTGCTAATGAAAAACTGTTTTTT. It is translated as CASSAQGSANEKLFF. The chain has TRBV7-9 and TRBJ1-4, with a possible D match to TRBD1 (6 bases). V was clipped by 5 bases and J by 3 bases, with 13 bases between them. Germline V gene lookup returns CDR1 SEHNR and CDR2 FQNEAQ (reference sequence). There are 15 residues in the CDR3.